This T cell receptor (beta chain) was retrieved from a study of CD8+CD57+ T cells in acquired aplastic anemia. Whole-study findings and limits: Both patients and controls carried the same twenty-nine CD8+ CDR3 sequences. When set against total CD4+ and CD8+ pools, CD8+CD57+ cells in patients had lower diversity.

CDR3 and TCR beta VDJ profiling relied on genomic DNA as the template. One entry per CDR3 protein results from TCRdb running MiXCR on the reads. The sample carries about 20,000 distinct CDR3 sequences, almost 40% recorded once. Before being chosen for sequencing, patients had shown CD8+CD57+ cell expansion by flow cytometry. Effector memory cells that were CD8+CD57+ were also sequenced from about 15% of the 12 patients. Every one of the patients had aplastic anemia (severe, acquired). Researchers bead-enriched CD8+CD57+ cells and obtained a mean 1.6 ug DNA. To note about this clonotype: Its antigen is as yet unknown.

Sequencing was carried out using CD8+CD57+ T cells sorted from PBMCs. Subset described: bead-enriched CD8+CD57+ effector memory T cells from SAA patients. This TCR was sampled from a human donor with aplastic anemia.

The CDR3 spells CASSLIGYQETQYF. In DNA, the CDR3 is TGTGCCAGCAGCTTAATAGGGTACCAAGAGACCCAGTACTTC. The chain is built from TRBV7-9 and TRBJ2-5; no definite D call. V lost 2 bases and J lost 0, with 7 bases in between. The CDR3 loop spans 14 amino acids. In germline, CDR1 is SEHNR, CDR2 FQNEAQ (reference sequence).